This TCR beta chain emerged from a study of response to subunit inactivated influenza vaccine. Via MiXCR, TCRdb re-called the RT-PCR reads, giving one row per CDR3 protein. The sample includes more than 450,000 distinct CDR3 sequences, approximately 11% of them seen just once. V was cut by 7 bases and J by 0 bases, with 7 bases left in between. This CDR3 region has 13 residues. Per the germline V gene, CDR1 is SGHTA and CDR2 is FQGNSA. This same sample was also part of a study on T cells expressing NK-cell markers. From that report: For TCR beta, cDNA was produced by 5'RACE template switching with UMIs. Sorted CD3+CD56+NKG2C+, CD3+CD56+NKG2C- and CD3+CD56-NKG2C+ T cells provided the TCR beta repertoires. There were a few donors in whom these clonotypes also led the CD3+CD56-NKG2C+ fraction.

The sequence was obtained from a man in his fifties or sixties who received an inactivated influenza vaccine. The source material was PBMCs from blood, sampled on the day of vaccination. The chain has TRBV7-2 and TRBJ1-3; D not certain. The CDR3 sequence: CASTRRSGNTIYF. CDR3 nucleotide sequence: TGTGCCAGCACCCGGCGCTCTGGAAACACCATATATTTT.